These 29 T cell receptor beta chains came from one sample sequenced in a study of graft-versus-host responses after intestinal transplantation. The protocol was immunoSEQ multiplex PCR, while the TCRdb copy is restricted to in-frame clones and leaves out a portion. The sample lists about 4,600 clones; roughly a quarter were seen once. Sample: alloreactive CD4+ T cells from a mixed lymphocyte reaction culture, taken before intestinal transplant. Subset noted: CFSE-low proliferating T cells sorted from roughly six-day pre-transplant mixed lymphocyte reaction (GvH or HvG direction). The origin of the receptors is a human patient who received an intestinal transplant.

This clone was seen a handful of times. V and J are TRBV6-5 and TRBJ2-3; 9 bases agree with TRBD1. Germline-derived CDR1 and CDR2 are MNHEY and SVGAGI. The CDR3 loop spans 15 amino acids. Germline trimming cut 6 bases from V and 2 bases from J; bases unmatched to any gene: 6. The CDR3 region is CASSAGQGYTDTQYF. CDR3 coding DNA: TGTGCCAGCAGCGCGGGACAGGGCTACACAGATACGCAGTATTTT.

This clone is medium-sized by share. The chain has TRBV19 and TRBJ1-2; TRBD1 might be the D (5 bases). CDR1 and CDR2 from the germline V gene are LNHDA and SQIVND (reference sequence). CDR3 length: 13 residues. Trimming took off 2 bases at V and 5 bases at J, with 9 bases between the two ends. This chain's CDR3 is CASSIQGRYGYTF. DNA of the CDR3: TGTGCCAGTAGTATACAGGGACGGTATGGCTACACCTTC. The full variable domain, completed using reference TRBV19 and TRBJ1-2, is DGGITQSPKYLFRKEGQNVTLSCEQNLNHDAMYWYRQDPGQGLRLIYYSQIVNDFQKGDIAEGYSVSREKKESFPLTVTSAQKNPTAFYLCASSIQGRYGYTFGSGTRLTVV.

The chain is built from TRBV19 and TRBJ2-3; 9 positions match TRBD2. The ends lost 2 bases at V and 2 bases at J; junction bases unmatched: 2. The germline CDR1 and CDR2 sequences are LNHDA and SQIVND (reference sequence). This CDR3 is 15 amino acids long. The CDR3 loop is CASSIPSGNTDTQYF. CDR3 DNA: TGTGCCAGTAGTATACCTAGCGGGAACACAGATACGCAGTATTTT.

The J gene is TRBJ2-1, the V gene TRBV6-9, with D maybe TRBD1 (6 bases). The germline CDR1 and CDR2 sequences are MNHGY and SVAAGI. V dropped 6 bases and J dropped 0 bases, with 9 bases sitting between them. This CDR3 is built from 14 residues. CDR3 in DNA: TGTGCCAGCAGGGACAGAACCTCCTACAATGAGCAGTTCTTC. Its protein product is CASRDRTSYNEQFF.

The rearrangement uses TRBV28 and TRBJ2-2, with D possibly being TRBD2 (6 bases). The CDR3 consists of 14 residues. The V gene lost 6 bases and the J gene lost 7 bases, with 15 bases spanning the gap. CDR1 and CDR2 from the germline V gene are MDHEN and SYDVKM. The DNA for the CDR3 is TGTGCCAGCAGCCCCCGACGGAGGGACGGGGAGCTGTTTTTT. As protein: CASSPRRRDGELFF.

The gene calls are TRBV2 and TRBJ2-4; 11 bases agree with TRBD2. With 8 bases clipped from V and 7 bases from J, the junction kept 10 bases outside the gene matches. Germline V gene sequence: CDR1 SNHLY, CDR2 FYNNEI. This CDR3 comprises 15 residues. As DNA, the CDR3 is TGTGCCAGCTCGGCACTAGCGGGAGTCCCCAACATTCAGTACTTC. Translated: CASSALAGVPNIQYF.

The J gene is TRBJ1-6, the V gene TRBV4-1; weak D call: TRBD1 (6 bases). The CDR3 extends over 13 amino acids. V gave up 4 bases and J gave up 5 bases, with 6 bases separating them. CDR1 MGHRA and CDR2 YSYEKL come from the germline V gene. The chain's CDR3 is CASSRDNNSPLHF. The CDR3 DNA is TGCGCCAGCAGCCGGGACAATAATTCACCCCTCCACTTT.

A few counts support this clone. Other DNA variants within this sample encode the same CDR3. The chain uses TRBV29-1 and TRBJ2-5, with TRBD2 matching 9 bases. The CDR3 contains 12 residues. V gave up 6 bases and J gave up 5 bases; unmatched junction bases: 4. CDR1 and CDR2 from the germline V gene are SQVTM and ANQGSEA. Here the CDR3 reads CSVAGGWETQYF. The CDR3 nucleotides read TGCAGCGTGGCGGGGGGGTGGGAGACCCAGTACTTC.

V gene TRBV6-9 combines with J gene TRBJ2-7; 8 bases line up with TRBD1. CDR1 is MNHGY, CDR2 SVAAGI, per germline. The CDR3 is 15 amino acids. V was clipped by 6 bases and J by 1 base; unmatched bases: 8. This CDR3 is CASSGGQELSYEQYF. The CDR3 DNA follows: TGTGCCAGCAGCGGGGGACAGGAGTTATCCTACGAGCAGTACTTC.

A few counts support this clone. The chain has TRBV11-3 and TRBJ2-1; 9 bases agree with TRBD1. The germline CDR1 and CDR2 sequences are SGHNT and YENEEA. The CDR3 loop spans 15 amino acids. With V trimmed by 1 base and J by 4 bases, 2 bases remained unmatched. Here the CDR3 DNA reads TGTGCCAGCAGCTTAGCTGGGACAGGGTACAATGAGCAGTTCTTC. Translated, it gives CASSLAGTGYNEQFF.

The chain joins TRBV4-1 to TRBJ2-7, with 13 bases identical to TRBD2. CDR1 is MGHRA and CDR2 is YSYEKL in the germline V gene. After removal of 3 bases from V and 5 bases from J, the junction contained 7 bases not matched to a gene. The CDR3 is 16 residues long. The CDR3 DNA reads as TGCGCCAGCAGCCATAGGACTAGCGGGGGTTTCCACGAGCAGTACTTC. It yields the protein CASSHRTSGGFHEQYF.

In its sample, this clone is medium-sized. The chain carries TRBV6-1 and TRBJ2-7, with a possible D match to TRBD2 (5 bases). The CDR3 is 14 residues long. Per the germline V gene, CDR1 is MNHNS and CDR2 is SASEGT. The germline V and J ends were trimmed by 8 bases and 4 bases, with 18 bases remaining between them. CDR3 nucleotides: TGTGCCAGCCTGAGGGAGAATTCCCCTTACGAGCAGTACTTC. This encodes CASLRENSPYEQYF.

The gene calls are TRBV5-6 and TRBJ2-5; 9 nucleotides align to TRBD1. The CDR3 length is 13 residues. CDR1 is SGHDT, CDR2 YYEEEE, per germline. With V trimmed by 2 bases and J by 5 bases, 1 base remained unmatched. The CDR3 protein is CASSLQGAETQYF. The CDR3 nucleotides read TGTGCCAGCAGCTTACAGGGGGCGGAGACCCAGTACTTC.

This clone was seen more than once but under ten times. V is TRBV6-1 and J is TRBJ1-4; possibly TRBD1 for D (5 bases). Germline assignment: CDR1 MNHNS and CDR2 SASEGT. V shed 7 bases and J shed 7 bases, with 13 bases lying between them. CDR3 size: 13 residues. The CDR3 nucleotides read TGTGCCAGCAAGGGGCTGTACCTTGAAAAACTGTTTTTT. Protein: CASKGLYLEKLFF.

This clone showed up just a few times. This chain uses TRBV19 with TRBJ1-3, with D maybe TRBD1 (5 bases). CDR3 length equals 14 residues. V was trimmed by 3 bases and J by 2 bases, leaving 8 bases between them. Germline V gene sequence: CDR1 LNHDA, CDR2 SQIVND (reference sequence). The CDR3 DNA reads TGTGCCAGTAGTATGGGGACTGCTGGAAACACCATATATTTT. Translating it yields CASSMGTAGNTIYF.

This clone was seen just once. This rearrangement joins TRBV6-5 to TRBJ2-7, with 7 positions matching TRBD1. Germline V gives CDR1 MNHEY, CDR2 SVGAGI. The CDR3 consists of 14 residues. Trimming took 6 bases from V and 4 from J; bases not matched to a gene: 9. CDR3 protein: CASSTQGPPYEQYF. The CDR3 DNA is TGTGCCAGCAGCACACAGGGGCCTCCTTACGAGCAGTACTTC.

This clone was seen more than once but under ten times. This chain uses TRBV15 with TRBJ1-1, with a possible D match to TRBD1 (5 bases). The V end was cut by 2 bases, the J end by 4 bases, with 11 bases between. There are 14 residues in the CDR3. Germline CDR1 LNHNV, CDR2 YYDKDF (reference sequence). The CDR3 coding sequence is TGTGCCACCAGCAGAAGGGACCCCATCACTGAAGCTTTCTTT. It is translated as CATSRRDPITEAFF.

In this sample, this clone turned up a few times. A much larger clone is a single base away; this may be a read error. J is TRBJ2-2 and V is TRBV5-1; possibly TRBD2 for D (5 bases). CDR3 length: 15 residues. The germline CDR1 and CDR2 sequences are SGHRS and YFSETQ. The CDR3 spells CASSLIVVNTGELVF. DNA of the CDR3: TGCGCCAGCAGCTTGATAGTTGTAAACACCGGGGAGCTGGTTTTT.

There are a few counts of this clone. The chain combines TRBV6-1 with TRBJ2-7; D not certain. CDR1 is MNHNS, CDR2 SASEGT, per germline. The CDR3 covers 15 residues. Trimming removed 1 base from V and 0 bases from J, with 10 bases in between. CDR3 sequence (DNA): TGTGCCAGCAGTGAAGGGCCCAGGCCCTCCTACGAGCAGTACTTC. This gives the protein CASSEGPRPSYEQYF.

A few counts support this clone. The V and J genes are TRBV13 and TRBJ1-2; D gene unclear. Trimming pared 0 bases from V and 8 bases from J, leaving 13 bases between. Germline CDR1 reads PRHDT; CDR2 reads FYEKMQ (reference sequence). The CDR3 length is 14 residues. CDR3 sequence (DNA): TGTGCCAGCAGCTTAGGTGAGGGAATGTGGGGCTACACCTTC. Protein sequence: CASSLGEGMWGYTF.

CDR3 coding DNA: TGTGCCAGTCCAGGGTACACTGAAGCTTTCTTT. Amino acids: CASPGYTEAFF. V is TRBV6-6 and J is TRBJ1-1; D might be TRBD1 (5 bases). V dropped 9 bases and J dropped 3 bases, with 8 bases sitting between them. Germline CDR1 MNHNY, CDR2 SVGAGI (reference sequence). The CDR3 sequence is 11 residues long.

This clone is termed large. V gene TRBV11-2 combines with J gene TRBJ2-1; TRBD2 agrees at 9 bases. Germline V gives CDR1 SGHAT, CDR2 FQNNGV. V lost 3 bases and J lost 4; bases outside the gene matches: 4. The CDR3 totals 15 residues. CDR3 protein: CASSFLAGPYNEQFF. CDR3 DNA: TGTGCCAGCAGCTTCCTAGCGGGGCCGTACAATGAGCAGTTCTTC.

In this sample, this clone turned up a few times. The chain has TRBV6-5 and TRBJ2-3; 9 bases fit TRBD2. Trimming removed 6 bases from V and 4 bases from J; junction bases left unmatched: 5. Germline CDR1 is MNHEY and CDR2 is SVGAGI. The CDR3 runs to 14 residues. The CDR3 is CASRRGRGADTQYF. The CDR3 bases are TGTGCCAGCAGGCGCGGGAGGGGAGCAGATACGCAGTATTTT.

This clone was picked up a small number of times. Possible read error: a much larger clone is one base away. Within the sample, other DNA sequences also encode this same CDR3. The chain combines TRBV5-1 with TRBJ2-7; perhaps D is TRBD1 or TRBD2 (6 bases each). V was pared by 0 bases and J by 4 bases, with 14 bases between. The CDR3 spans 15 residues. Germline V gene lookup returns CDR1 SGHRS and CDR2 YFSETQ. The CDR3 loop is CASSLGGLAGYEQYF. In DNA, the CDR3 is TGCGCCAGCAGCTTGGGGGGGCTGGCGGGATACGAGCAGTACTTC.

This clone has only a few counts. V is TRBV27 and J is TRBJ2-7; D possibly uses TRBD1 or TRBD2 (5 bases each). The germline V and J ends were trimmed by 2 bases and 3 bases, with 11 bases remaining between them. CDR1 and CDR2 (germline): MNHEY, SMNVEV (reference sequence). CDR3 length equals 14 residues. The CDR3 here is CASSLRVRGYEQYF. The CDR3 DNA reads TGTGCCAGCAGTTTAAGAGTGAGGGGCTACGAGCAGTACTTC.

In DNA form, the CDR3 reads TGTGCCAGCAGCTGGGGGAACACTGAAGCTTTCTTT. Its protein is CASSWGNTEAFF. The chain carries TRBV11-2 and TRBJ1-1; D is unclear. Looked up from germline, CDR1 is SGHAT and CDR2 is FQNNGV. V lost 4 bases, J lost 1 base, and 4 bases lay in between. The CDR3 contains 12 residues.

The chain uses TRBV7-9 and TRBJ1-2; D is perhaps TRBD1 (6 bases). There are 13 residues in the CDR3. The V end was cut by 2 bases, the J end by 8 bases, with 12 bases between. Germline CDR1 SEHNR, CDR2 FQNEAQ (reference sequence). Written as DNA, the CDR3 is TGTGCCAGCAGCTTACGGACAGTTGGGGGCTACACCTTC. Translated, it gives CASSLRTVGGYTF.

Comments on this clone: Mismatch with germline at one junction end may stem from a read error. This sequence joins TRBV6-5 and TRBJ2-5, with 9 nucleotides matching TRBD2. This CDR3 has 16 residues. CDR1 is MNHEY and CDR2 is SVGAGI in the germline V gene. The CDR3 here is CARSYSGGGGLGTQYF. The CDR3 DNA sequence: TGTGCCCGCAGTTACTCAGGCGGGGGGGGCCTGGGGACCCAGTACTTC.

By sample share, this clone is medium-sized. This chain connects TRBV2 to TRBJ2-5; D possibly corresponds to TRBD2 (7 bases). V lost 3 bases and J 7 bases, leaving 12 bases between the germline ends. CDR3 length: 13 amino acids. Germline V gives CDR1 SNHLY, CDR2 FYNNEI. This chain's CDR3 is CASSEGRGGTQYF. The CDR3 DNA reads TGTGCCAGCAGTGAGGGTAGGGGGGGGACCCAGTACTTC.